The source of this T cell receptor beta chain is a study of Tregs in tolerant kidney transplant recipients. Across the study: The nonmyeloablative bone marrow transplants came from related graft donors, with transient mixed chimerism.

Study-wide results and limits: This study did not directly address biological reproducibility.

Data came from immunoSEQ multiplex PCR; TCRdb stores just in-frame clones and leaves some out. The data contain around 63,000 clones, 70% to 90% of them seen just once; the ten biggest clones take up around 1.9%. This clone was recorded once. Its antigen remains unidentified. The germline gives CDR1 MNHEY, CDR2 SVGAGI. The CDR3 covers 14 residues. V lost 5 bases and J lost 4, with 15 bases in between. Thawed PBMCs were FACS-sorted into unstimulated CD4+CD25+CD127- regulatory T cells, CD4+CD25- non-regulatory cells, CD4 and CD8 cells. Before regulatory T cell sorting, thawed PBMCs rested overnight at 37°C in approximately 200 IU/ml IL-2.

Sequencing used Tregs from blood, obtained before the transplant. The source is a human donor who received a combined kidney and bone marrow transplant. This rearrangement joins TRBV6-5 to TRBJ2-7; D possibly corresponds to TRBD2 (6 bases). DNA of the CDR3: TGTGCCAGCAGTGAAGATTCCCGGGGGTACGAGCAGTACTTC. Residues: CASSEDSRGYEQYF.